The 18 T cell receptor beta chains given below trace back to one sample, sequenced in a study of T cell clones after liver transplantation. Profiling relied on immunoSEQ multiplex PCR, and the TCRdb table lists in-frame clones only, not all of them. The top ten hold roughly 3.1% of the sample, which has around 100,000 clones, around four fifths seen once. The sequences come from CD4+ T cells from blood, collected around 44 months after liver transplant. The receptor source for this set is a human patient who received a liver transplant. The graft donor may account for some of the T cells.

The rearrangement uses TRBV19 and TRBJ1-3, with TRBD1 identical over 7 bases. After removal of 4 bases from V and 0 bases from J, the junction contained 9 bases not matched to a gene. Germline-derived CDR1 and CDR2 are LNHDA and SQIVND (reference sequence). CDR3 length equals 17 residues. As DNA, the CDR3 is TGTGCCAGTAGTACCCGACAGGGTAGATCCTCTGGAAACACCATATATTTT. Its protein is CASSTRQGRSSGNTIYF.

V gene TRBV19 combines with J gene TRBJ2-7, with 13 bases that match TRBD2. Germline lookup yields CDR1 LNHDA and CDR2 SQIVND (reference sequence). The CDR3 is made up of 15 amino acids. Trimming cost V 6 bases and J 4 bases; bases outside gene matches: 6. As DNA, the CDR3 is TGTGCCAGTAGGTACACGGGACTAGCGGGGTACGAGCAGTACTTC. Amino acids: CASRYTGLAGYEQYF. Full variable domain (outside the CDR3, taken from reference TRBV19 and TRBJ2-7): DGGITQSPKYLFRKEGQNVTLSCEQNLNHDAMYWYRQDPGQGLRLIYYSQIVNDFQKGDIAEGYSVSREKKESFPLTVTSAQKNPTAFYLCASRYTGLAGYEQYFGPGTRLTVT.

This sequence joins TRBV5-1 and TRBJ1-2; TRBD1 agrees at 11 bases. Germline V gene lookup returns CDR1 SGHRS and CDR2 YFSETQ. The V and J ends lost 4 bases and 9 bases, in that order; junction bases with no gene match: 5. This CDR3 contains 13 residues. CDR3 sequence (DNA): TGCGCCAGCAGCCAAGGGACAGGGGGGAGCTACACCTTC. Its translation: CASSQGTGGSYTF.

V usage is TRBV7-3 and J usage is TRBJ2-3; the D is unclear. The CDR3 totals 15 residues. V lost 6 bases to trimming and J lost 1 base, with 14 bases between them. In germline, CDR1 is SGHTA, CDR2 FQGTGA. CDR3 loop: CASSLTPIGTDTQYF. The CDR3 DNA reads TGTGCCAGCAGTCTCACCCCGATAGGCACAGATACGCAGTATTTT.

The rearrangement links TRBV19 to TRBJ1-1, with unresolved D. Trimming cost V 4 bases and J 6 bases, with 6 bases left between them. CDR3 length: 11 amino acids. CDR1 is LNHDA, CDR2 SQIVND, per germline (reference sequence). The CDR3 nucleotides are TGTGCCAGTAGTACAGAGGCTGAAGCTTTCTTT. This translates into CASSTEAEAFF.

The chain carries TRBV5-1 and TRBJ2-1, with TRBD1 matching 7 bases. CDR1 and CDR2 from the germline V gene are SGHRS and YFSETQ. Unmatched junction bases numbered 9, after V lost 4 bases and J lost 2 bases. CDR3 length: 16 residues. The CDR3 reads CASSRGVGTAYNEQFF. CDR3 nucleotide sequence: TGCGCCAGCAGCAGGGGCGTCGGGACAGCCTACAATGAGCAGTTCTTC.

The chain couples TRBV6-1 to TRBJ2-2; D unclear. Germline loops: CDR1 MNHNS, CDR2 SASEGT. The CDR3 covers 15 residues. V was cut by 0 bases and J by 5 bases, with 10 bases left in between. In DNA, the CDR3 is TGTGCCAGCAGTGAAGCGGTGGGGTGGACCGGGGAGCTGTTTTTT. Amino acids: CASSEAVGWTGELFF.

V usage is TRBV2 and J usage is TRBJ2-3, with 9 nucleotides matching TRBD2. V shed 9 bases and J 0 bases; nucleotides not matched to a gene: 13. This CDR3 spans 17 amino acids. Germline values: CDR1 SNHLY, CDR2 FYNNEI. The CDR3 sequence: CARPKGSGGQSTDTQYF. The CDR3 DNA is TGTGCCAGGCCTAAGGGTAGCGGGGGCCAAAGCACAGATACGCAGTATTTT.

V is TRBV5-1 and J is TRBJ1-6; D unresolved. V shed 4 bases and J shed 8 bases, with 22 bases lying between them. Germline V gives CDR1 SGHRS, CDR2 YFSETQ. CDR3 length: 17 amino acids. CDR3 DNA: TGCGCCAGCAGCCCGAAATTTGAGGTCCGCATGGATTCACCCCTCCACTTT. The encoded protein is CASSPKFEVRMDSPLHF.

A few counts support this clone. The chain is built from TRBV18 and TRBJ2-1, with a tentative D call TRBD1 (6 bases). This CDR3 region has 14 residues. The germline V gene has CDR1 KGHSH and CDR2 LQKENI. Trimming removed 4 bases at V and 4 bases at J, with 11 bases between. As DNA, the CDR3 is TGTGCCAGCTCACGGGACACCGGTTACAATGAGCAGTTCTTC. Translating it yields CASSRDTGYNEQFF.

J is TRBJ2-1 and V is TRBV19; the match to TRBD1 covers 10 bases. This CDR3 contains 16 residues. V trimming: 7 bases; J trimming: 0 bases; junction bases outside the gene matches: 6. From germline, CDR1 is LNHDA and CDR2 SQIVND (reference sequence). CDR3 nucleotide sequence: TGTGCCAGTACCCGACAGGGGGCCGGCTCCTACAATGAGCAGTTCTTC. Protein product: CASTRQGAGSYNEQFF.

Worth noting for this clone: A junction boundary mismatches the germline segment, possibly from a read error. This rearrangement joins TRBV18 to TRBJ2-7; D is unresolved. Germline-derived CDR1 and CDR2 are KGHSH and LQKENI. This CDR3 has 11 amino acids. The CDR3 is CASSPSNEQYF. The CDR3 coding sequence is TGTGCCAGCTCACCCTCCAACGAGCAGTACTTC.

This clone was detected only a few times. The rearrangement links TRBV19 to TRBJ2-7; the D gene is possibly TRBD2 (6 bases). Trimming left V 7 bases short and J 5 bases short, with 18 bases between. This CDR3 contains 14 residues. CDR1 and CDR2 (germline): LNHDA, SQIVND (reference sequence). The CDR3 protein is CASKDTGDFDEQYF. The CDR3 nucleotides are TGTGCCAGTAAAGATACGGGAGATTTCGACGAGCAGTACTTC.

This chain links TRBV5-1 with TRBJ2-7; 7 positions agree with TRBD1. CDR1 and CDR2 from the germline V gene are SGHRS and YFSETQ. The CDR3 is 13 amino acids. Trimming took 3 bases from V and 9 from J; bases not matched to a gene: 9. The CDR3: CASSSDRAARQYF. The CDR3 region has the DNA TGCGCCAGCAGCTCCGACAGGGCTGCTAGGCAGTACTTC.

The rearrangement joins TRBV27 to TRBJ1-1; D is unresolved. Per the germline V gene, CDR1 is MNHEY and CDR2 is SMNVEV (reference sequence). V was cut by 5 bases and J by 1 base, with 2 bases left in between. CDR3 length equals 11 residues. The CDR3 loop reads CASSKNTEAFF. CDR3 bases: TGTGCCAGCAGTAAGAACACTGAAGCTTTCTTT.

The chain employs TRBV14 and TRBJ2-2; 7 nucleotides align to TRBD1. Germline V gene data show CDR1 as SGHDN and CDR2 as FVKESK. CDR3 length: 16 amino acids. V trimming: 2 bases; J trimming: 2 bases; junction bases outside the gene matches: 5. In DNA form, the CDR3 reads TGTGCCAGCAGCCAACGACAGGGATCCAACACCGGGGAGCTGTTTTTT. Its protein product is CASSQRQGSNTGELFF.

The chain couples TRBV7-9 to TRBJ1-3; D gene uncertain. Germline V CDR1 and CDR2: SEHNR, FQNEAQ (reference sequence). V was cut by 6 bases and J by 8 bases, with 5 bases left in between. This CDR3 comprises 10 residues. The CDR3 sequence is CASSRDTIYF. The CDR3 nucleotides are TGTGCCAGCAGTCGTGACACCATATATTTT.

The CDR3 sequence: CASSLSRTGTVFF. CDR3 nucleotide sequence: TGTGCCAGCAGCCTTTCCCGGACTGGGACAGTGTTCTTC. The chain employs TRBV7-3 and TRBJ2-1; 7 bases match TRBD1. CDR1 and CDR2 from the germline V gene are SGHTA and FQGTGA. V lost 5 bases and J lost 15; bases outside the gene matches: 13. The CDR3 extends over 13 amino acids.